These T cell receptor beta chains were read from a single sample in a study of control samples from healthy donors and cancer patients. Some clones are missing from TCRdb's copy, which holds only in-frame ones; the method was immunoSEQ multiplex PCR. The sample carries 190,000 or so clones, approximately 92% recorded once. The specimen sequenced was blood. Receptors were obtained from a man aged 18 to 29 in good health. The CDR3 runs from the conserved cysteine through the conserved F or W. The order of the fields is clone size, D gene, V gene, J gene, CDR3 length, CDR3 protein, CDR3 DNA. A D gene is named only where the DNA matches it firmly. Rows may omit the clone size; those that give it use once, few, many or a size class.

-	-	TRBV5-1	TRBJ2-5	14	CASSPNSIRETQYF	TGCGCCAGCAGCCCAAACAGCATCCGGGAGACCCAGTACTTC
-	-	TRBV30	TRBJ1-2	13	CASTWGGGYGYTF	TGTGCCTCAACGTGGGGGGGCGGGTATGGCTACACCTTC
once	TRBD1	TRBV9	TRBJ2-1	14	CASSVGTGTGEQFF	TGTGCCAGCAGCGTGGGGACAGGGACCGGTGAGCAGTTCTTC
-	-	TRBV24-1	TRBJ2-5	15	CATSDNRASRETQYF	TGTGCCACCAGTGATAACAGGGCGTCCCGGGAGACCCAGTACTTC
-	-	TRBV15	TRBJ2-7	13	CATSRELVYEQYF	TGTGCCACCAGCAGAGAACTGGTCTACGAGCAGTACTTC
-	TRBD1	TRBV28	TRBJ1-4	13	CASRSTGDEKLFF	TGTGCCAGCAGATCGACAGGGGATGAAAAACTGTTTTTT
-	TRBD1	TRBV30	TRBJ1-1	13	CAWRQGAGTEAFF	TGTGCCTGGAGACAGGGGGCTGGAACTGAAGCTTTCTTT
-	TRBD2	TRBV5-4	TRBJ2-3	14	CASSLSGGADTQYF	TGTGCCAGCAGCCTTAGCGGGGGGGCAGATACGCAGTATTTT
-	-	TRBV20-1	TRBJ2-2	13	CSASRPNTGELFF	TGCAGTGCTAGTAGGCCGAACACCGGGGAGCTGTTTTTT
-	TRBD2	TRBV25-1	TRBJ2-3	16	CASSDPSGGPTDTQYF	TGTGCCAGCAGTGATCCTAGCGGGGGGCCCACAGATACGCAGTATTTT
-	-	TRBV5-1	TRBJ2-5	13	CASSRSYQETQYF	TGCGCCAGCAGCCGGAGTTATCAAGAGACCCAGTACTTC
-	TRBD1	TRBV6-5	TRBJ2-7	14	CASSYRDSTYEQYF	TGTGCCAGCAGTTACCGGGACAGCACCTACGAGCAGTACTTC
-	-	TRBV3-1/TRBV3-2	TRBJ1-1	14	CASRDTRIYTEAFF	TGTGCCAGCCGGGACACCCGTATTTACACTGAAGCTTTCTTT
-	TRBD1	TRBV19	TRBJ1-5	17	CASRRQGADSRNQPQHF	TGTGCCAGTCGGCGGCAGGGGGCGGATTCACGCAATCAGCCCCAGCATTTT
once	-	TRBV3-1/TRBV3-2	TRBJ1-1	14	CASSQGVRDTEAFF	TGTGCCAGCAGCCAAGGAGTCCGGGACACTGAAGCTTTCTTT
-	TRBD1	TRBV18	TRBJ2-3	13	CASSPRQGDTQYF	TGTGCCAGCTCACCGCGACAGGGAGATACGCAGTATTTT
few	-	TRBV7-2	TRBJ1-5	18	CASSYSTRGQGPSQPQHF	TGTGCCAGCAGCTACTCGACGCGGGGTCAGGGCCCAAGTCAGCCCCAGCATTTT
once	-	TRBV28	TRBJ2-3	13	CVTRLTSTDTQYF	TGTGTCACCCGGTTGACTAGCACAGATACGCAGTATTTT
once	TRBD1	TRBV5-1	TRBJ1-1	16	CASSNRQGADGTEAFF	TGCGCCAGCAGTAATAGACAGGGGGCAGATGGCACTGAAGCTTTCTTT
once	-	TRBV3-1/TRBV3-2	TRBJ2-7	14	CASSPRDGGYGQYF	TGTGCCAGCAGCCCCCGGGACGGAGGGTATGGGCAGTACTTC
-	-	TRBV23-1	TRBJ1-5	11	CASSQIQPQHF	TGCGCCAGCAGTCAAATTCAGCCCCAGCATTTT
-	TRBD1	TRBV5-5	TRBJ1-1	15	CASSLAGQGNTEAFF	TGTGCCAGCAGCTTGGCCGGACAGGGGAACACTGAAGCTTTCTTT
-	-	TRBV6-5	TRBJ1-2	14	CASSYSRGFYGYTF	TGTGCCAGCAGTTACTCGAGGGGGTTTTACGGCTACACCTTC
-	-	TRBV4-2	TRBJ2-1	12	CASSHWGDEQFF	TGTGCCAGCAGCCACTGGGGGGATGAGCAGTTCTTC
once	-	TRBV10-3	TRBJ2-2	16	CAISERQVRDAGELFF	TGTGCCATCAGTGAGAGGCAGGTGAGAGACGCCGGGGAGCTGTTTTTT
-	TRBD2	TRBV30	TRBJ2-1	14	CALLTGTSTNEQFF	TGTGCCCTGTTAACCGGGACTAGCACGAATGAGCAGTTCTTC
-	-	TRBV10-1	TRBJ2-7	12	CASSGDGYEQYF	TGCGCCAGCAGTGGAGACGGATACGAGCAGTACTTC
-	TRBD1	TRBV7-6	TRBJ2-3	19	CASSLLGTGGVVGRDTQYF	TGTGCCAGCAGCTTACTTGGGACAGGGGGCGTCGTTGGTAGAGATACGCAGTATTTT
-	TRBD1	TRBV5-6	TRBJ1-4	19	CASSANRGDLYIPNEKLFF	TGTGCCAGCAGCGCGAACAGGGGTGATCTTTATATTCCTAATGAAAAACTGTTTTTT
-	TRBD2	TRBV3-1/TRBV3-2	TRBJ2-3	17	CASSQDVGGGLTDTQYF	TGTGCCAGCAGCCAAGATGTCGGGGGGGGGCTCACAGATACGCAGTATTTT
-	TRBD2	TRBV18	TRBJ2-5	16	CASSLTSGGAEETQYF	TGTGCCAGCTCACTAACTAGCGGGGGGGCCGAAGAGACCCAGTACTTC
-	TRBD1	TRBV7-8	TRBJ1-5	16	CASSLGGQGLDQPQHF	TGTGCCAGCAGCTTAGGGGGACAGGGTTTGGATCAGCCCCAGCATTTT
-	-	TRBV27	TRBJ1-5	15	CASRRGGEGNQPQHF	TGTGCCAGCAGACGTGGGGGCGAGGGCAATCAGCCCCAGCATTTT
-	-	TRBV4-1	TRBJ2-5	13	CASSQDQGETQYF	TGCGCCAGCAGCCAAGATCAGGGGGAGACCCAGTACTTC
-	-	TRBV18	TRBJ2-2	16	CASSNYDSANTGELFF	TGTGCCAGCTCAAACTACGACAGCGCGAACACCGGGGAGCTGTTTTTT
-	-	TRBV18	TRBJ1-1	14	CASSPYTKNTEAFF	TGTGCCAGCTCACCATACACAAAGAACACTGAAGCTTTCTTT
once	TRBD2	TRBV10-3	TRBJ2-5	17	CAISDRARQAGIETQYF	TGTGCCATCAGTGATAGGGCGAGGCAAGCGGGGATAGAGACCCAGTACTTC
-	-	TRBV5-1	TRBJ1-1	15	CASSPGSRVGTEAFF	TGCGCCAGCAGCCCCGGATCCCGCGTTGGCACTGAAGCTTTCTTT
-	-	TRBV19	TRBJ1-1	13	CASTLTRGTEAFF	TGTGCCAGCACGCTGACGCGGGGCACTGAAGCTTTCTTT
-	-	TRBV3-1/TRBV3-2	TRBJ2-2	15	CASTEWGADTGELFF	TGTGCCAGCACGGAGTGGGGGGCGGACACCGGGGAGCTGTTTTTT
-	TRBD1	TRBV24-1	TRBJ2-3	13	CATSGDSTDTQYF	TGTGCCACCAGTGGGGACAGTACAGATACGCAGTATTTT
-	TRBD2	TRBV5-1	TRBJ2-1	17	CASSLDLAGSAYNEQFF	TGCGCCAGCAGCTTGGATCTAGCGGGGTCCGCCTACAATGAGCAGTTCTTC
-	TRBD2	TRBV2	TRBJ2-1	13	CASSSSGGTEQFF	TGTGCCAGCAGTTCTAGCGGGGGGACTGAGCAGTTCTTC
-	TRBD1	TRBV24-1	TRBJ2-3	14	CATRGQPNTDTQYF	TGTGCCACCAGGGGACAGCCTAACACAGATACGCAGTATTTT
-	TRBD1	TRBV5-1	TRBJ1-2	14	CASSRTGDNYGYTF	TGCGCCAGCAGCCGGACAGGGGATAACTATGGCTACACCTTC
-	-	TRBV6-5	TRBJ1-6	16	CASSYRRAHYNSPLHF	TGTGCCAGCAGTTACCGACGGGCCCACTATAATTCACCCCTCCACTTT
-	-	TRBV7-2	TRBJ1-4	16	CASSPLGRATNEKLFF	TGTGCCAGCAGCCCATTGGGGAGAGCAACTAATGAAAAACTGTTTTTT
-	TRBD1	TRBV5-1	TRBJ2-7	14	CASSGGQPLYEQYF	TGCGCCAGCAGCGGGGGACAGCCTCTCTACGAGCAGTACTTC
-	-	TRBV27	TRBJ2-7	13	CASSLGGTYEQYF	TGTGCCAGCAGCCTTGGGGGGACCTACGAGCAGTACTTC